This T cell receptor (beta chain) was found in a study of shared clonotypes between healthy human individuals. Study results and caveats: Generation probability values for non-shared clonotypes were lower than those for clonotypes shared by all four donors.

As for this clone: Its antigen remains unknown.

Some clones are missing from TCRdb's copy, which holds only in-frame ones; the method was immunoSEQ multiplex PCR. Of approximately 1,500,000 clones detected, roughly 96% appear once; the ten largest clones hold about 1.2%. Donors were healthy HIV-negative adults without recently reported acute infections or vaccinations. All the donors were Caucasian adults who lived in Nashville, Tennessee. CD4+ cells underwent separation, giving CD45RA+ naive and CD45RA-negative memory subsets. Germline V CDR1 and CDR2: LGHNA, YSLEER. V gave up 4 bases and J gave up 6 bases; unmatched junction bases: 8. The CDR3 spans 14 residues.

The sequence derives from a man aged 25 to 45 in good health. The sample consisted of naive CD4+ T cells sorted from blood. The subset here: CD45RA+ positively selected. The rearrangement links TRBV4-3 to TRBJ1-1; 7 bases align to TRBD1. The chain's CDR3 is CASSPRTGGPEAFF. CDR3 coding DNA: TGCGCCAGCAGCCCCAGGACAGGTGGGCCTGAAGCTTTCTTT.